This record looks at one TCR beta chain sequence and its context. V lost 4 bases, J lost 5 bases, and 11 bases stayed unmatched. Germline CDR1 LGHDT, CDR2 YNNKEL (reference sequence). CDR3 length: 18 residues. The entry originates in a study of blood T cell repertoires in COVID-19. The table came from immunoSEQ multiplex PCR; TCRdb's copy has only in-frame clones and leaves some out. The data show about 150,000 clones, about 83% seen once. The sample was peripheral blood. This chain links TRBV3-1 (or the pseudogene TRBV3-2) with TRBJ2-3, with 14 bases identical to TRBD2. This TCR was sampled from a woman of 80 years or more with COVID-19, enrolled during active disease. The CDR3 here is CASSREGGLAGVLDTQYF. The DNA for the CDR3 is TGTGCCAGCAGCCGGGAGGGGGGACTAGCGGGAGTCTTAGATACGCAGTATTTT.